This TCR beta chain came from a study of blood T cell repertoires in COVID-19. Method: immunoSEQ multiplex PCR; TCRdb's copy keeps in-frame clones and lacks some. This sample carries tens of thousands of clones, roughly 80% of them seen once, and the ten largest clones take roughly 12%. Trimming stripped 1 base from V and 2 bases from J, with 5 bases between. Germline assignment: CDR1 LNHDA and CDR2 SQIVND (reference sequence). CDR3 length: 13 amino acids. The chain joins TRBV19 to TRBJ1-2; D remains ambiguous. The sequence was collected from a human donor in a cohort sampled during active COVID-19. Source material: peripheral blood. CDR3 protein: CASSIGVNYGYTF. As DNA, the CDR3 is TGTGCCAGTAGTATAGGAGTAAACTATGGCTACACCTTC.